This TCR beta chain originates from a study of blood T cell repertoires in COVID-19. Germline CDR1 is MNHEY and CDR2 is SVGAGI. The CDR3 has 14 amino acids. V was pared by 2 bases and J by 1 base, with 8 bases between. Measured with immunoSEQ multiplex PCR; TCRdb has only the in-frame clones, and not every one. The sample contains roughly 84,000 clones, roughly 76% of which appear only once. The TCR sequence derives from a woman aged 50 to 60 with acute or convalescent COVID-19. The chain links TRBV6-5 to TRBJ1-1; no firm D call. Sequencing was performed on peripheral blood. CDR3 sequence: CASSYAQENTEAFF. For the CDR3, the DNA is TGTGCCAGCAGTTACGCTCAGGAGAACACTGAAGCTTTCTTT.